This T cell receptor beta chain came from a study of radiotherapy plus CTLA-4 blockade in lung cancer. Study-wide points: Radiotherapy plus ipilimumab was followed by expansion in blood of tumor-derived TCR clones.

Chemo-refractory metastatic non-small-cell lung cancer patients received focal radiation with ipilimumab CTLA-4 blockade. Germline V CDR1 and CDR2: SEHNR, FQNEAQ (reference sequence). This CDR3 has 14 residues. Assay used: immunoSEQ multiplex PCR; TCRdb lists only in-frame clones, some missing. The data contain about 43,000 clones, 65% to 75% of them seen just once; the ten biggest clones take up 20% to 25%. On this clone: Its specificity is unknown.

This sequence was found in a human donor with non-small cell lung cancer who had a partial response to radiotherapy plus ipilimumab. Sequencing was performed on peripheral blood, taken from a patient treated with radiotherapy plus ipilimumab. The chain carries TRBV7-9 and TRBJ2-5; TRBD1 matches at 9 bases. The J call is uncertain, as TRBJ2-7 better fits the DNA end. The CDR3 bases are TGTGCCAGCAGCCCGCGGGACAGGGTCTACGAGCAGTACTTC. Translated, it gives CASSPRDRVYEQYF.